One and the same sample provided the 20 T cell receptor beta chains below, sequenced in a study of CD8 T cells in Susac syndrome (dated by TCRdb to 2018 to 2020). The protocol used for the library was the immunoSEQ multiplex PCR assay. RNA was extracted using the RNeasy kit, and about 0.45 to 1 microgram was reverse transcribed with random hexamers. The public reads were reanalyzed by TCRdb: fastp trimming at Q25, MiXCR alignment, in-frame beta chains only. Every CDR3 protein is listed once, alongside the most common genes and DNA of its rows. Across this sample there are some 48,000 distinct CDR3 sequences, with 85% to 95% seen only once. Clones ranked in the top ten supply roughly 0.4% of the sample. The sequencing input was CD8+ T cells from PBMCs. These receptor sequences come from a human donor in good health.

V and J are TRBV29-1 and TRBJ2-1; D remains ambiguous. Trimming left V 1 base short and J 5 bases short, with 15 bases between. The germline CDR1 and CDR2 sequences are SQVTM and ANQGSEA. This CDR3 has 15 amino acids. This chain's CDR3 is CSVEGSPKGDNEQFF. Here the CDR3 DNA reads TGCAGCGTTGAAGGGTCCCCCAAAGGAGACAATGAGCAGTTCTTC.

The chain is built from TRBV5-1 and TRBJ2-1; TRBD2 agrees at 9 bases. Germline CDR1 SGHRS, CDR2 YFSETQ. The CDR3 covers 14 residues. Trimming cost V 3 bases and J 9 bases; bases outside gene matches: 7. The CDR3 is CASSSLERGVEQFF. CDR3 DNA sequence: TGCGCCAGCAGCTCCTTGGAGCGGGGGGTTGAGCAGTTCTTC.

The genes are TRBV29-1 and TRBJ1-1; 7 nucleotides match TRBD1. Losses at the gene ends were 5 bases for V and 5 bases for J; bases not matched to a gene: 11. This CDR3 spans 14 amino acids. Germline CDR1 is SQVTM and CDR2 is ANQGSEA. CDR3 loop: CSVKYRGSGTEAFF. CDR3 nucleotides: TGCAGCGTTAAATACAGGGGTTCTGGGACTGAAGCTTTCTTT.

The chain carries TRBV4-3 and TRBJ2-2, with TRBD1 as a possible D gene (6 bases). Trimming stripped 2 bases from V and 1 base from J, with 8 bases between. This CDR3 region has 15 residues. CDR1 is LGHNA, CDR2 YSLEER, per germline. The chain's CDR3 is CASSQWTENTGELFF. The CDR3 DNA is TGCGCCAGCAGCCAATGGACAGAGAACACCGGGGAGCTGTTTTTT.

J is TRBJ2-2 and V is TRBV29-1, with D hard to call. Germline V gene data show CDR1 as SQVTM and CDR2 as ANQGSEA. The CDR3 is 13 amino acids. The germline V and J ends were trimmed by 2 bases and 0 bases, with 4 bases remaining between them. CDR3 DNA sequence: TGCAGCGTTGAACCTACGAACACCGGGGAGCTGTTTTTT. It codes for CSVEPTNTGELFF.

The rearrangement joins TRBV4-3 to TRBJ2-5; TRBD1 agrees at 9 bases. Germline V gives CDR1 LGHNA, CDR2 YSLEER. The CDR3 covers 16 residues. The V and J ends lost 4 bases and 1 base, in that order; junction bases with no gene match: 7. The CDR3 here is CASSPRTGDFQETQYF. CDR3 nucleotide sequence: TGCGCCAGCAGCCCGAGGACAGGGGACTTCCAAGAGACCCAGTACTTC.

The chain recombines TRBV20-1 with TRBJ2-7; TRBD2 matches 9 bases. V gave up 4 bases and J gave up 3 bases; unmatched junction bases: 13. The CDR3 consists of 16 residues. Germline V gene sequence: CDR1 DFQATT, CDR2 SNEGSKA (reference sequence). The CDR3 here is CSATRVSGSEGYEQYF. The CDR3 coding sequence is TGCAGTGCTACCAGAGTTAGCGGGAGTGAAGGCTACGAGCAGTACTTC.

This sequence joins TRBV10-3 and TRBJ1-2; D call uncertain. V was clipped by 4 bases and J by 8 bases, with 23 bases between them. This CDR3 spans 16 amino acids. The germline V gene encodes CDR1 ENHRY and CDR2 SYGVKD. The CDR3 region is CAISVPETTPPNGYTF. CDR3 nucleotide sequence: TGTGCCATCAGTGTCCCCGAGACGACGCCCCCGAACGGCTACACCTTC.

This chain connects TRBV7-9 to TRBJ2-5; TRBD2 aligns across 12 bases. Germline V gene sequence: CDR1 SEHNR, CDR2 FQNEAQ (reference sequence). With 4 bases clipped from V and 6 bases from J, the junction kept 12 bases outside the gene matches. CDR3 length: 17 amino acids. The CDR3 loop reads CASSSPSLAGGRKTQYF. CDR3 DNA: TGTGCCAGCAGCTCCCCCAGCCTAGCGGGAGGGAGAAAGACCCAGTACTTC.

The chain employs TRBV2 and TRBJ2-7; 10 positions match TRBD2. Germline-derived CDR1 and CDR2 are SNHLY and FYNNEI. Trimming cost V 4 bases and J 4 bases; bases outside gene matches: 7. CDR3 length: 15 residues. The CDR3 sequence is CASSVGLADPYEQYF. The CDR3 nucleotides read TGTGCCAGCAGTGTTGGACTAGCGGATCCGTACGAGCAGTACTTC. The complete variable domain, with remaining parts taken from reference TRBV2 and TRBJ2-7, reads EPEVTQTPSHQVTQMGQEVILRCVPISNHLYFYWYRQILGQKVEFLVSFYNNEISEKSEIFDDQFSVERPDGSNFTLKIRSTKLEDSAMYFCASSVGLADPYEQYFGPGTRLTVT.

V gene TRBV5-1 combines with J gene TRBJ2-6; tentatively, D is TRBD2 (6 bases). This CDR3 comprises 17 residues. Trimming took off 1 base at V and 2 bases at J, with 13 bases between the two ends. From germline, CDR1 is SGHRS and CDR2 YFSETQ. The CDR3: CASSLYPGVPGANVLTF. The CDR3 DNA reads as TGCGCCAGCAGCTTGTATCCGGGGGTCCCTGGGGCCAACGTCCTGACTTTC.

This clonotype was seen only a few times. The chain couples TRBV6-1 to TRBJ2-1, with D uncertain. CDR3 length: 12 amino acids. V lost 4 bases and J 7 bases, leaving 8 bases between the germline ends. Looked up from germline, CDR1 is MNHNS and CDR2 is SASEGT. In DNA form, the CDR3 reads TGTGCCAGCAGTGCTCAAGCAAATGAGCAGTTCTTC. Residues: CASSAQANEQFF.

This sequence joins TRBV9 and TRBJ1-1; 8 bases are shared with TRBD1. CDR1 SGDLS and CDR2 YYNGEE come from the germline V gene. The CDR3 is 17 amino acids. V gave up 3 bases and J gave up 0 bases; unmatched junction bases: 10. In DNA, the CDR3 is TGTGCCAGCAGCGGGTACCGGGACAGGAAATTGAACACTGAAGCTTTCTTT. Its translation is CASSGYRDRKLNTEAFF.

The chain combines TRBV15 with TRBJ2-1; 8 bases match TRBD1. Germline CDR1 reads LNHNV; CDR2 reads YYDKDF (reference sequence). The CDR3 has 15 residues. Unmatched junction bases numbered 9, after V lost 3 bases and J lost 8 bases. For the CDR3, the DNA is TGTGCCACCAGCAGTAGAACAGGGGGAATCGATGAGCAGTTCTTC. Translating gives CATSSRTGGIDEQFF.

The CDR3 region is CASSQSGSGRNRTDTQYF. The CDR3 nucleotides read TGCGCCAGCAGTCAATCGGGGAGCGGGAGAAATCGGACAGATACGCAGTATTTT. This chain connects TRBV23-1 to TRBJ2-3; TRBD2 agrees at 8 bases. TRBV23-1 is placed among ORFs of uncertain function. The length of the CDR3 is 18 residues. V gave up 0 bases and J gave up 3 bases; unmatched junction bases: 11.

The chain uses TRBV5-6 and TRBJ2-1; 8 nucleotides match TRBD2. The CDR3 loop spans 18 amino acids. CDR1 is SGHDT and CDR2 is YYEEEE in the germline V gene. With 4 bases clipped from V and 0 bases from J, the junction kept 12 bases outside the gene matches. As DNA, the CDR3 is TGTGCCAGCAGCCCTACTTTAGCGGGAAGGAGCTCCTACAATGAGCAGTTCTTC. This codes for CASSPTLAGRSSYNEQFF.

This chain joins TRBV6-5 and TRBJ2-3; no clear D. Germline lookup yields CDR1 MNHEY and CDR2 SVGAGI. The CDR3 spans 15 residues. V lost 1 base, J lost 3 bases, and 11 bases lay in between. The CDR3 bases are TGTGCCAGCAGTTACTGGGCCGCAAAAACAGATACGCAGTATTTT. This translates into CASSYWAAKTDTQYF.

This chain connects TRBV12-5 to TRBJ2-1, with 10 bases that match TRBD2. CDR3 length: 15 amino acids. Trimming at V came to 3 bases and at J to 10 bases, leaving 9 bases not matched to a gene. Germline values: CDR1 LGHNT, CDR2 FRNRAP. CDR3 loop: CASGLQLAGADEQFF. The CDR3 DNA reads TGTGCTAGTGGTTTACAGCTAGCGGGAGCTGACGAGCAGTTCTTC. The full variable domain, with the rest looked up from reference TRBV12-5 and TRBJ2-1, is DARVTQTPRHKVTEMGQEVTMRCQPILGHNTVFWYRQTMMQGLELLAYFRNRAPLDDSGMPKDRFSAEMPDATLATLKIQPSEPRDSAVYFCASGLQLAGADEQFFGPGTRLTVL.

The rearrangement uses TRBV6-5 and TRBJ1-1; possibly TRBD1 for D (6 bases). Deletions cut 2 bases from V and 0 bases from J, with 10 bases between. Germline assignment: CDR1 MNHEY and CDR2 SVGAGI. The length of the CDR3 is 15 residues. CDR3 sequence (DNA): TGTGCCAGCAGTTACGACAGGACCATGAACACTGAAGCTTTCTTT. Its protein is CASSYDRTMNTEAFF.

The CDR3 protein is CASSRENHNEQFF. The CDR3 DNA is TGTGCCAGCAGTCGGGAAAACCACAATGAGCAGTTCTTC. The chain carries TRBV6-1 and TRBJ2-1, with D tentatively TRBD2 (5 bases). Germline CDR1 reads MNHNS; CDR2 reads SASEGT. Trimming shortened V by 5 bases and J by 5 bases, and 10 bases separated the two germline ends. The CDR3 contains 13 residues.